This T cell receptor (beta chain) was found in a study of response to subunit inactivated influenza vaccine. From the RT-PCR reads, TCRdb called clonotypes with MiXCR, one entry per CDR3 protein. The data hold some 570,000 distinct CDR3 sequences, with 11% observed a single time. There are 15 residues in the CDR3. Germline V lookup: CDR1 LGHNA, CDR2 YNFKEQ. Between the trimmed V and J ends, which lost 1 base and 3 bases, there was a span of 13 bases. Another study also made use of these data, one on T cells expressing NK-cell markers. That report adds: It was by 5'RACE template switching with UMIs that TCR beta cDNA was made. Investigators obtained TCR beta repertoires from sorted CD3+CD56+NKG2C+, CD3+CD56+NKG2C- and CD3+CD56-NKG2C+ T cells. With respect to HCMV, seven of the eight sequenced donors were seropositive, and one was seronegative. The authors applied an anti-gamma-delta TCR antibody in several experiments, and it restricted sorting to alpha-beta TCR T cells. HCMV specificity was not established for the expanded NKG2C+ T cell clones.

The receptor comes from a man aged 50 or older who received an inactivated influenza vaccine. The chain recombines TRBV4-2 with TRBJ2-7; tentatively, D is TRBD1 (6 bases). Sequencing used PBMCs from blood, obtained on the day of vaccination. The CDR3 is CASSQATGQFYEQYF. In nucleotides, the CDR3 is TGTGCCAGCAGCCAAGCCACTGGACAGTTCTACGAGCAGTACTTC.